The entry below gives a single TCR beta chain sequence along with its context. The data are from a study of blood T cell repertoires in COVID-19. The overall study: Donors in the United States, Italy and Spain gave samples during acute or convalescent COVID-19. The analysed material was cDNA or gDNA that came from T cells, B-cell-depleted T cells, or PBMCs.

This CDR3 is 16 amino acids long. V was pared by 4 bases and J by 1 base, with 5 bases of the junction left unmatched. Germline values: CDR1 SGHRS, CDR2 YFSETQ. As processed by the authors: Amplification of reference gene primers provided the estimated nucleated cell counts. Assay used: immunoSEQ multiplex PCR; TCRdb lists only in-frame clones, some missing. V, J and clone size are taken as reported in that table, and D and trimming were inferred from the DNA itself. The sample includes approximately 150,000 clones, approximately 86% seen only once; the top ten take roughly 3.4%. V usage is TRBV5-1 and J usage is TRBJ2-1; 10 bases are a match to TRBD2. This clonotype was sampled from a man between 65 and 80 years old with acute or convalescent COVID-19. The sequencing input was peripheral blood. CDR3 in amino acids: CASSEGLAESYNEQFF. The CDR3 DNA reads as TGCGCCAGCAGCGAAGGACTAGCGGAATCCTACAATGAGCAGTTCTTC.